The 11 T cell receptor beta chains below all came from one sample that was sequenced in a study of CD8+ T cells in alopecia areata. Treatment here: oral pan-JAK inhibitor, 5-10 mg twice daily. Extracted from the samples, RNA was reverse transcribed into cDNA to serve as the sequencing template. Profiled with immunoSEQ multiplex PCR; TCRdb holds only in-frame clones, not every one. This sample has 95,000 to 120,000 clones; 50% to 65% occur once, and the top ten carry about 3.4%. Sequenced material: CD4+ T cells sorted from blood, taken at week 24, from a patient treated with tofacitinib. The receptor set was obtained from a human donor with alopecia areata.

The chain carries TRBV14 and TRBJ1-2; TRBD1 is a possible D gene (5 bases). The CDR3 spans 14 residues. The germline V and J ends were trimmed by 0 bases and 4 bases, with 9 bases remaining between them. In germline, CDR1 is SGHDN, CDR2 FVKESK. DNA for the CDR3: TGTGCCAGCAGCCAAGAAGGACACCCCTATGGCTACACCTTC. Translated: CASSQEGHPYGYTF.

This clone was counted a few times. The gene calls are TRBV2 and TRBJ2-4, with D unclear. The CDR3 is 13 amino acids. The V end lost 7 bases, the J end lost 0 bases, and 7 bases lay between the germline ends. Germline CDR1 SNHLY, CDR2 FYNNEI. This CDR3 reads CASNGLAKNIQYF. Written as DNA, the CDR3 is TGTGCCAGCAATGGTCTAGCCAAAAACATTCAGTACTTC.

The CDR3 loop is CSVELYEKLFF. In DNA, the CDR3 is TGCAGCGTTGAACTTTATGAAAAACTGTTTTTT. V and J are TRBV29-1 and TRBJ1-4; D uncertain. The CDR3 runs to 11 residues. Between the trimmed V and J ends, which lost 2 bases and 6 bases, there was a span of 4 bases. Germline CDR1 and CDR2: SQVTM and ANQGSEA. The whole variable domain, remainder taken from reference TRBV29-1 and TRBJ1-4, is SAVISQKPSRDICQRGTSLTIQCQVDSQVTMMFWYRQQPGQSLTLIATANQGSEATYESGFVIDKFPISRPNLTFSTLTVSNMSPEDSSIYLCSVELYEKLFFGSGTQLSVL.

Only one count was recorded for this clone. The chain links TRBV5-1 to TRBJ2-2, with D unresolved. V lost 4 bases, J lost 2 bases, and 12 bases lay in between. Looked up from germline, CDR1 is SGHRS and CDR2 is YFSETQ. CDR3 length equals 15 residues. The CDR3 spells CASSPSTSNTGELFF. In nucleotides, the CDR3 is TGCGCCAGCAGCCCGTCGACAAGCAACACCGGGGAGCTGTTTTTT.

The V gene is TRBV14, the J gene TRBJ2-5; D may correspond to TRBD1 or TRBD2 (6 bases each). The germline gives CDR1 SGHDN, CDR2 FVKESK. V was trimmed by 4 bases and J by 4 bases, leaving 16 bases between them. The CDR3 totals 15 residues. CDR3 DNA sequence: TGTGCCAGCAGCCTGGGGGGCCCTAGGGGAGAGACCCAGTACTTC. It encodes CASSLGGPRGETQYF.

This clone was counted a few times. The chain recombines TRBV5-6 with TRBJ2-3; 11 bases are a match to TRBD2. CDR1 is SGHDT and CDR2 is YYEEEE in the germline V gene. The CDR3 consists of 15 residues. Losses at the gene ends were 1 base for V and 5 bases for J; bases not matched to a gene: 3. CDR3 DNA sequence: TGTGCCAGCAGCTTGCTACTAGCGGGGGAAGATACGCAGTATTTT. Protein sequence: CASSLLLAGEDTQYF.

The J gene is TRBJ2-1, the V gene TRBV5-1, with D possibly being TRBD2 (5 bases). Per the germline V gene, CDR1 is SGHRS and CDR2 is YFSETQ. Trimming removed 0 bases at V and 1 base at J, with 8 bases between. This CDR3 spans 15 amino acids. CDR3 loop: CASSLGGKSYNEQFF. DNA for the CDR3: TGCGCCAGCAGCTTGGGAGGGAAATCCTACAATGAGCAGTTCTTC.

The rearrangement uses TRBV5-6 and TRBJ2-5; D not certain. This CDR3 spans 15 amino acids. Trimming took 1 base from V and 4 from J, leaving 14 bases between them. Germline loops: CDR1 SGHDT, CDR2 YYEEEE. The CDR3 loop reads CASSLSSQSRETQYF. CDR3 sequence (DNA): TGTGCCAGCAGCTTGTCGTCGCAGTCGAGAGAGACCCAGTACTTC.

CDR3 residues: CASSVSFGNTIYF. For the CDR3, the DNA is TGTGCCAGCTCAGTGAGTTTCGGAAACACCATATATTTT. The chain joins TRBV6-1 to TRBJ1-3; D is uncertain. Germline loops: CDR1 MNHNS, CDR2 SASEGT. V was shortened by 8 bases and J by 4 bases, with 12 bases between the two germline ends. The CDR3 totals 13 residues.

This clone came up a few times. This sample includes further DNA sequences coding for the same CDR3. The V and J genes are TRBV7-9 and TRBJ1-5; D is unresolved. V was pared by 0 bases and J by 1 base, with 1 base between. CDR1 and CDR2 (germline): SEHNR, FQNEAQ (reference sequence). This CDR3 is 13 amino acids long. CDR3 sequence (DNA): TGTGCCAGCAGCTTAGCCAGCAATCAGCCCCAGCATTTT. Amino acids: CASSLASNQPQHF.

J is TRBJ2-5 and V is TRBV29-1; D might be TRBD2 (6 bases). Germline CDR1 reads SQVTM; CDR2 reads ANQGSEA. The germline V and J ends were trimmed by 6 bases and 3 bases, with 11 bases remaining between them. CDR3 length: 12 amino acids. CDR3 sequence: CSVGPGEETQYF. The CDR3 nucleotides are TGCAGCGTGGGTCCGGGGGAAGAGACCCAGTACTTC. The full variable domain, its missing parts supplied by reference TRBV29-1 and TRBJ2-5, is SAVISQKPSRDICQRGTSLTIQCQVDSQVTMMFWYRQQPGQSLTLIATANQGSEATYESGFVIDKFPISRPNLTFSTLTVSNMSPEDSSIYLCSVGPGEETQYFGPGTRLLVL.